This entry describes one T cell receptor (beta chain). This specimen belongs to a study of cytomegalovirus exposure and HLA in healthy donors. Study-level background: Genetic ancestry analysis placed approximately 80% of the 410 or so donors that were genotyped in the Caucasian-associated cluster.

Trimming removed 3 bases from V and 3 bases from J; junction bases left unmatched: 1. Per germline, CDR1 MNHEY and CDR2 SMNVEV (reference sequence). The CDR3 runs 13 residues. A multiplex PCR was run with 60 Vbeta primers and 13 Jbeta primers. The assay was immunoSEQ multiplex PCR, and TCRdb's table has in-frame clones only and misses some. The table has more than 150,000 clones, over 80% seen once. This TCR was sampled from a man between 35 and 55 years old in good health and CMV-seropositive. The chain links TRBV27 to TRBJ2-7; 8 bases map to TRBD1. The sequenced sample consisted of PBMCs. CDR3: CASSFGQGYEQYF. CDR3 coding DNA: TGTGCCAGCAGTTTCGGACAGGGCTACGAGCAGTACTTC.